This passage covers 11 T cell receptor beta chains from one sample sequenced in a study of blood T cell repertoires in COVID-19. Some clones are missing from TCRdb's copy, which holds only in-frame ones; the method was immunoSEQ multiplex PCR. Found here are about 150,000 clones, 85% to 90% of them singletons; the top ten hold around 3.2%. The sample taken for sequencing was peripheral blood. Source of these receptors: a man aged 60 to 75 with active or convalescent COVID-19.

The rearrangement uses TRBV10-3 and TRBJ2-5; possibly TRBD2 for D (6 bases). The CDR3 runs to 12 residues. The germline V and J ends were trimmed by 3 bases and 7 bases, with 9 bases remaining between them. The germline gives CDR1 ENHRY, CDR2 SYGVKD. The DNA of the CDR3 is TGTGCCATCAGTGAACTAGCAGCGACCCAGTACTTC. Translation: CAISELAATQYF.

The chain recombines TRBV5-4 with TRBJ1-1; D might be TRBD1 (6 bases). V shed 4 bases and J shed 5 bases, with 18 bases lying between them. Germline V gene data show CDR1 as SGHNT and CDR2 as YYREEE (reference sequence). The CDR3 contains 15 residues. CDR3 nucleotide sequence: TGTGCCAGCAGCAGGGACACCTACTTGGGGACTGAAGCTTTCTTT. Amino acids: CASSRDTYLGTEAFF.

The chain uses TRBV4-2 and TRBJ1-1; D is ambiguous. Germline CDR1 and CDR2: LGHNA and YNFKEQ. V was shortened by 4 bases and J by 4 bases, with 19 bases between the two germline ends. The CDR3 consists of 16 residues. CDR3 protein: CASSPHERVGGTEAFF. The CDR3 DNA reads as TGTGCCAGCAGCCCGCACGAGAGGGTCGGTGGCACTGAAGCTTTCTTT.

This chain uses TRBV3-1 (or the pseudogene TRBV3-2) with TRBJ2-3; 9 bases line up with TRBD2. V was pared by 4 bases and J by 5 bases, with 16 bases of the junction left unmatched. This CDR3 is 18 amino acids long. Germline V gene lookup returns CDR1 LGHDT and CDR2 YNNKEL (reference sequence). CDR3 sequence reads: CASSPPDYRGGAGDTQYF. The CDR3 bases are TGTGCCAGCAGCCCGCCGGATTATCGCGGGGGGGCCGGAGATACGCAGTATTTT.

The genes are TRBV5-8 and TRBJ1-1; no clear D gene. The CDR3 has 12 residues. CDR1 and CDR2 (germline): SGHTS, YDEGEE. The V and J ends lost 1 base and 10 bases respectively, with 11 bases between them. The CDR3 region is CASSLLALAAFF. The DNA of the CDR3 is TGTGCCAGCAGCTTGCTCGCCCTGGCAGCTTTCTTT.

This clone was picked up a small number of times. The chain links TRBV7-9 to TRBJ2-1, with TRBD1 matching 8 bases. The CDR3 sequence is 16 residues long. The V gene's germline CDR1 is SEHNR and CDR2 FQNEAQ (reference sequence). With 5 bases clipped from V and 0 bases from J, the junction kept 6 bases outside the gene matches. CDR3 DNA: TGTGCCAGCAGCGCATGGACAGGGAGCTCCTACAATGAGCAGTTCTTC. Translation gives CASSAWTGSSYNEQFF.

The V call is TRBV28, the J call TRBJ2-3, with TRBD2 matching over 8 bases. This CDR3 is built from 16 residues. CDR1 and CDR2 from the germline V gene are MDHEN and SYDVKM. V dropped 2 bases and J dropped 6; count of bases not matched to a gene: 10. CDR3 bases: TGTGCCAGCAGTTTAAGGGTTAGCGGCGGGAGGGATACGCAGTATTTT. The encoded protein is CASSLRVSGGRDTQYF.

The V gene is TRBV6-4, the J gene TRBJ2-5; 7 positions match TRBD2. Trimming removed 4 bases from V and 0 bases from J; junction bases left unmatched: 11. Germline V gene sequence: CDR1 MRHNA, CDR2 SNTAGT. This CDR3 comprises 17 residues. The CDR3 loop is CASSGLVSGAYQETQYF. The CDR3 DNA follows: TGTGCCAGCAGTGGCCTCGTGAGCGGGGCGTACCAAGAGACCCAGTACTTC.

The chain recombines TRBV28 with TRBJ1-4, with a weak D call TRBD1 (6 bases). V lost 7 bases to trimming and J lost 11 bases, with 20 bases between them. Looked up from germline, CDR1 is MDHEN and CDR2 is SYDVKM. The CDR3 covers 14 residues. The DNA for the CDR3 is TGTGCCAGCAAACCTCGGGACATCCTAGGGAAACTGTTTTTT. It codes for CASKPRDILGKLFF.

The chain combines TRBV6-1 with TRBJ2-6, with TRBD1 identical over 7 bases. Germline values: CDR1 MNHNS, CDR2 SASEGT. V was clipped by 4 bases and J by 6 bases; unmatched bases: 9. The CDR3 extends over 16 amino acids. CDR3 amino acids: CASSGTGAIVANVLTF. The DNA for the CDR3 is TGTGCCAGCAGTGGAACAGGGGCGATTGTGGCCAACGTCCTGACTTTC.

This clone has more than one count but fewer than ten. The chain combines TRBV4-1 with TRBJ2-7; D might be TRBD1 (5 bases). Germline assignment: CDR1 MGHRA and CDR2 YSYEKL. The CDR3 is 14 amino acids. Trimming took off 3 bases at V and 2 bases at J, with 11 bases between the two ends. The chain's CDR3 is CASSQNGAPYEQYF. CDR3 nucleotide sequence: TGCGCCAGCAGCCAGAATGGGGCTCCCTACGAGCAGTACTTC.